The 13 T cell receptor beta chains in this list originate from one sample, sequenced in a study of shared clonotypes between healthy human individuals. Naive CD8 cells comprised CD45RO-negative, CCR7-positively selected cells, excluding terminally differentiated effector memory CD45RA+ cells. Generated by immunoSEQ multiplex PCR, the TCRdb table keeps only in-frame clones and is missing some. The sample has more than 2 million clones, about 95% seen once. Sequenced sample: naive CD8+ T cells sorted from blood. The origin of the receptors is a young man in good health.

This chain links TRBV7-8 with TRBJ2-5; no clear D gene. The V end was cut by 3 bases, the J end by 2 bases, with 19 bases between. The CDR3 consists of 17 residues. The germline gives CDR1 SGHVS, CDR2 FQNEAQ. The CDR3 reads CASSFDRPRHKQETQYF. The CDR3 bases are TGTGCCAGCAGCTTTGACCGACCCAGACACAAGCAAGAGACCCAGTACTTC.

In its sample, this clone was seen a few times. This sample also contains other DNA sequences that code for the same CDR3. V usage is TRBV4-1 and J usage is TRBJ1-1; D possibly corresponds to TRBD1 (5 bases). Germline V gives CDR1 MGHRA, CDR2 YSYEKL. The germline V and J ends were trimmed by 1 base and 1 base, with 7 bases remaining between them. CDR3 length equals 14 residues. The CDR3 sequence: CASSQVGGNTEAFF. CDR3 DNA: TGCGCCAGCAGCCAAGTGGGGGGGAACACTGAAGCTTTCTTT.

The chain recombines TRBV19 with TRBJ1-1, with TRBD1 matching 10 bases. The CDR3 loop spans 15 amino acids. V shed 5 bases and J 4 bases; nucleotides not matched to a gene: 7. CDR1 and CDR2 (germline): LNHDA, SQIVND (reference sequence). CDR3 residues: CASSLLDRGVTEAFF. Written as DNA, the CDR3 is TGTGCCAGTAGTCTCCTGGACAGGGGGGTCACTGAAGCTTTCTTT.

The chain joins TRBV4-3 to TRBJ1-1; D unclear. Germline-derived CDR1 and CDR2 are LGHNA and YSLEER. This CDR3 spans 12 amino acids. The V and J ends lost 4 bases and 6 bases respectively, with 9 bases between them. The CDR3 is CASSLLGSEAFF. The CDR3 DNA follows: TGCGCCAGCAGCCTCCTGGGCTCTGAAGCTTTCTTT.

This chain joins TRBV5-4 and TRBJ2-5; no definite D call. This CDR3 region has 14 residues. Trimming took off 0 bases at V and 2 bases at J, with 8 bases between the two ends. In germline, CDR1 is SGHNT, CDR2 YYREEE (reference sequence). The CDR3 is CASSLVALQETQYF. The CDR3 DNA follows: TGTGCCAGCAGCTTGGTTGCCTTACAAGAGACCCAGTACTTC.

J is TRBJ2-3 and V is TRBV9, with TRBD1 matching over 9 bases. The CDR3 totals 16 residues. V lost 2 bases and J lost 5; bases outside the gene matches: 9. The germline V gene encodes CDR1 SGDLS and CDR2 YYNGEE. CDR3 amino acids: CASSVGDRDVLDTQYF. CDR3 DNA: TGTGCCAGCAGCGTGGGGGACAGGGACGTCTTAGATACGCAGTATTTT.

V and J are TRBV18 and TRBJ2-5; 8 nucleotides align to TRBD1. Trimming at V came to 2 bases and at J to 2 bases, leaving 7 bases not matched to a gene. The CDR3 is 16 residues long. Germline V gene lookup returns CDR1 KGHSH and CDR2 LQKENI. CDR3 coding DNA: TGTGCCAGCTCACCAAGCGACAGGGGCCTACAAGAGACCCAGTACTTC. Amino acids: CASSPSDRGLQETQYF.

Regarding this clone: One base separates it from a far larger clone, so it is likely a read error. Other DNA sequences in the sample encode the same CDR3. The chain's CDR3 is CAWSAPGLAGGSEQFF. The CDR3 coding sequence is TGCGCCTGGAGTGCTCCGGGACTAGCGGGAGGTAGTGAGCAGTTCTTC. The chain joins TRBV30 to TRBJ2-1, with TRBD2 identical over 15 bases. The CDR3 has 16 residues. Germline CDR1 reads GTSNPN; CDR2 reads SVGIG (reference sequence).

The J gene is TRBJ1-6, the V gene TRBV28; D remains ambiguous. Germline CDR1 reads MDHEN; CDR2 reads SYDVKM. This CDR3 is built from 13 residues. The germline V and J ends were trimmed by 3 bases and 9 bases, with 9 bases remaining between them. The CDR3: CASSFGRGSPLHF. CDR3 sequence (DNA): TGTGCCAGCAGTTTTGGGCGGGGTTCACCCCTCCACTTT.

The V call is TRBV14, the J call TRBJ1-4; possible D gene TRBD1, 5 bases. CDR3 length: 15 residues. V dropped 4 bases and J dropped 4 bases, with 13 bases sitting between them. Germline-derived CDR1 and CDR2 are SGHDN and FVKESK. This CDR3 reads CASSPLGGINEKLFF. CDR3 nucleotides: TGTGCCAGCAGCCCGTTGGGGGGTATTAATGAAAAACTGTTTTTT.

This clone was seen once. V usage is TRBV5-4 and J usage is TRBJ2-5; 9 nucleotides line up with TRBD1. The CDR3 totals 16 residues. The junction had 8 bases not matched to a gene; V was cut back by 0 bases and J by 5 bases. In germline, CDR1 is SGHNT, CDR2 YYREEE (reference sequence). The CDR3 region is CASSLGGQGTRETQYF. The CDR3 bases are TGTGCCAGCAGCTTGGGTGGACAGGGGACTCGGGAGACCCAGTACTTC.

This sequence joins TRBV13 and TRBJ1-2, with D perhaps matching TRBD1 (6 bases). V lost 3 bases and J lost 10, with 15 bases in between. The CDR3 sequence is 13 residues long. Germline values: CDR1 PRHDT, CDR2 FYEKMQ (reference sequence). The CDR3 protein is CASSFSEGGDYTF. The CDR3 region has the DNA TGTGCCAGCAGCTTCTCCGAGGGGGGTGACTACACCTTC.

The chain recombines TRBV10-3 with TRBJ2-7; weak D call: TRBD1 (5 bases). The ends were cut back, 7 bases at V and 6 bases at J, with 13 bases in the middle. From germline, CDR1 is ENHRY and CDR2 SYGVKD. The CDR3 is 12 amino acids. Here the CDR3 DNA reads TGTGCCATCATGGGGCAGGTTGGCGAGCAGTACTTC. This translates into CAIMGQVGEQYF.